The TCR beta chain described here comes from a study of CD8+CD57+ T cells in acquired aplastic anemia. Study summary: CD4+ and CD8+ cells, once sorted, gave DNA averaging about 3 ug. Healthy donor sequencing depth: 9.5 million to 10.8 million CD4+, approximately 11 million CD8+ reads. Study observations and caveats: Any difference that existed in CD8+ Simpson's diversity between patients and controls was not significant. Patients and controls shared twenty-nine CD8+ CDR3 sequences, highly expressed in patients.

Genomic DNA, serving as template, underwent TCR beta VDJ and CDR3 profiling. TCRdb re-called the reads through MiXCR, storing one row per CDR3 protein. This sample has roughly 130,000 distinct CDR3 sequences, with more than 40% found just once. Germline values: CDR1 MNHNS, CDR2 SASEGT. The CDR3 loop spans 14 amino acids. The V gene end was trimmed by 6 bases and the J gene end by 8 bases; junction bases not matched to a gene: 7. This clonotype was detected a few times. The antigen remains undetermined. The sample comprised sorted CD4+, CD8+, or CD8+CD57+ T cells (not recorded which) from PBMCs. The chain joins TRBV6-1 to TRBJ1-3; 10 nucleotides align to TRBD1. The receptor was derived from a human donor in good health, serving as a control. DNA for the CDR3: TGTGCCAGCAGCCGGGGACAGGGGAAGGACACCATATATTTT. Amino acid sequence: CASSRGQGKDTIYF.